This T cell receptor (beta chain) was sequenced for a study of T cell responses to AZD1222 COVID-19 vaccine. This CDR3 contains 14 residues. Germline V gives CDR1 ENHRY, CDR2 SYGVKD. With 6 bases removed from V and 2 bases from J, the gap between germline ends came to 14 bases. Produced via immunoSEQ multiplex PCR; TCRdb's table is partial and in-frame only. The table shows 110,000 to 150,000 clones, with under 95% occurring only once. The specimen comprised peripheral blood, sampled on day 0 of AZD1222 vaccination. The chain recombines TRBV10-3 with TRBJ2-7; D perhaps matches TRBD2 (5 bases). The receptor was isolated from an adult in good health. For the CDR3, the DNA is TGTGCCATCAGGGTCGGGGTCACAGCCTACGAGCAGTACTTC. This codes for CAIRVGVTAYEQYF.